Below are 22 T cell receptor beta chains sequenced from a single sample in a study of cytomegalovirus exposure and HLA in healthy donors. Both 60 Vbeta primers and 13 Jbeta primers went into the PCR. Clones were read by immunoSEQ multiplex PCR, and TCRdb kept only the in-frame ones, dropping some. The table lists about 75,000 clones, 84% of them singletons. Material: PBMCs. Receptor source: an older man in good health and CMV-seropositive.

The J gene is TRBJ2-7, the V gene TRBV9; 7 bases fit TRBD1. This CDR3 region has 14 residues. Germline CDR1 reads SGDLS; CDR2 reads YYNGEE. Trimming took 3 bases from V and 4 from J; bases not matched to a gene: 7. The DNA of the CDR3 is TGTGCCAGCAGCGCCCGGGACAGACCATACGAGCAGTACTTC. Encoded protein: CASSARDRPYEQYF.

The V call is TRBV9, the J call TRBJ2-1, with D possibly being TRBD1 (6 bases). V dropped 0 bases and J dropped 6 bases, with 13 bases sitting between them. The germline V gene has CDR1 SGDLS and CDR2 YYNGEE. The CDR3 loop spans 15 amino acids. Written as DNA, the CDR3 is TGTGCCAGCAGCGTAGAGTCAGGGGCTTCCAATGAGCAGTTCTTC. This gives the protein CASSVESGASNEQFF.

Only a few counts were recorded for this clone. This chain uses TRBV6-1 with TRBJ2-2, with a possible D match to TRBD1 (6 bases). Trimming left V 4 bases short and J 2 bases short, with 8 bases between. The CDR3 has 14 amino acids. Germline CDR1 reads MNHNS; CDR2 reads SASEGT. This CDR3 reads CASSVGANTGELFF. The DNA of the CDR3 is TGTGCCAGCAGTGTGGGGGCAAACACCGGGGAGCTGTTTTTT.

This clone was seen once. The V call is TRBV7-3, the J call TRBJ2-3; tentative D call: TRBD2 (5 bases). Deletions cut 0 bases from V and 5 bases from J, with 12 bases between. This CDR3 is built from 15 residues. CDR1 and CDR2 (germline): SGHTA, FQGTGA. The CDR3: CASSLTDSFGDTQYF. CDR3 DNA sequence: TGTGCCAGCAGCTTAACGGACTCCTTCGGAGATACGCAGTATTTT.

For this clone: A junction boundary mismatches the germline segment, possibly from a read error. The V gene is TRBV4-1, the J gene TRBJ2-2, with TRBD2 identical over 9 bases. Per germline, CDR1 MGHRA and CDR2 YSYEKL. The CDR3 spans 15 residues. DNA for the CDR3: TGCGCCAGCAGACAAGCGGGAGGTTGGACCGGGGAGCTGTTTTTT. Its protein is CASRQAGGWTGELFF.

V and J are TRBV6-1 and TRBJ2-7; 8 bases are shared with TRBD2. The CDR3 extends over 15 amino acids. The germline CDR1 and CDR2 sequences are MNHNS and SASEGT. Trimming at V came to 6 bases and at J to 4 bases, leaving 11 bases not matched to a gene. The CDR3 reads CASSREGVGNYEQYF. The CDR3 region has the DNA TGTGCCAGCAGCCGGGAGGGGGTCGGGAATTACGAGCAGTACTTC.

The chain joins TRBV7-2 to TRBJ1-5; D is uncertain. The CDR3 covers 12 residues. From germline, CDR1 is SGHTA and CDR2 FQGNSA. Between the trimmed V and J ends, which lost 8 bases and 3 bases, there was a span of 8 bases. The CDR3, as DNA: TGTGCCAGCTCCCCCTACAATCAGCCCCAGCATTTT. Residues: CASSPYNQPQHF.

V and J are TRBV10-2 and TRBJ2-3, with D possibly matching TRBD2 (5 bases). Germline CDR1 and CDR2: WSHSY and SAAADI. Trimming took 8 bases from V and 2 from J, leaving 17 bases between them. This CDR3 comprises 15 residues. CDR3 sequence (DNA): TGCGCCAGCCAGGCCTTGCTAGCCCCCACAGATACGCAGTATTTT. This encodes CASQALLAPTDTQYF.

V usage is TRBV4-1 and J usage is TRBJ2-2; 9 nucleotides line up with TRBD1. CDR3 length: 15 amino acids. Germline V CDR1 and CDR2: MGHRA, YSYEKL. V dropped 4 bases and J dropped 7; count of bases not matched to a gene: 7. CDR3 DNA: TGCGCCAGCAGCCCCGGGACAGGGTTGATCGGGGAGCTGTTTTTT. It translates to CASSPGTGLIGELFF.

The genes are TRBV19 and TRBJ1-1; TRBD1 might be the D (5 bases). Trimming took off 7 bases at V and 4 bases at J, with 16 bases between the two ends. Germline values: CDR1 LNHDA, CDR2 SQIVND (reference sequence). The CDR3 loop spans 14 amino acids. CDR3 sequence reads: CASTRDYRSTEAFF. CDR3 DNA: TGTGCCAGTACCCGGGACTATCGGAGCACTGAAGCTTTCTTT.

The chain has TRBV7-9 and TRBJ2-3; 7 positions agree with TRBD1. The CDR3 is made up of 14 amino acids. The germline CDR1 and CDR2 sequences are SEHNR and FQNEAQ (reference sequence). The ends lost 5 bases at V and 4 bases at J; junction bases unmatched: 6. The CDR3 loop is CASSPRQGADTQYF. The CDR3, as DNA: TGTGCCAGCAGCCCACGACAGGGCGCAGATACGCAGTATTTT.

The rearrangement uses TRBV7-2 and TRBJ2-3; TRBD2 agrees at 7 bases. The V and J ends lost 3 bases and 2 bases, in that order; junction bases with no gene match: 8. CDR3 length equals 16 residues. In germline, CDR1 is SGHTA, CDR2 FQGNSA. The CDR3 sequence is CASSFGTTSPTDTQYF. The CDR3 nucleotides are TGTGCCAGCAGCTTCGGGACTACCTCGCCCACAGATACGCAGTATTTT. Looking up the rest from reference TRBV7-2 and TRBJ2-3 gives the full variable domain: GAGVSQSPSNKVTEKGKDVELRCDPISGHTALYWYRQSLGQGLEFLIYFQGNSAPDKSGLPSDRFSAERTGGSVSTLTIQRTQQEDSAVYLCASSFGTTSPTDTQYFGPGTRLTVL.

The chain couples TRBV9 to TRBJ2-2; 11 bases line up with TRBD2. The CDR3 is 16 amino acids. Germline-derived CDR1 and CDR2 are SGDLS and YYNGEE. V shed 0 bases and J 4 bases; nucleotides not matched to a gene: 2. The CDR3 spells CASSVDSGGATGELFF. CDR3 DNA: TGTGCCAGCAGCGTAGATAGCGGGGGGGCCACCGGGGAGCTGTTTTTT.

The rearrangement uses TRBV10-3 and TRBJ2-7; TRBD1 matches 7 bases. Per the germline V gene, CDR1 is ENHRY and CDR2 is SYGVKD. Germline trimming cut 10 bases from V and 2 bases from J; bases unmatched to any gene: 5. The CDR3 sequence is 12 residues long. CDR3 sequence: CASGQGAYEQYF. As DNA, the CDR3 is TGTGCCAGCGGGCAGGGGGCCTACGAGCAGTACTTC.

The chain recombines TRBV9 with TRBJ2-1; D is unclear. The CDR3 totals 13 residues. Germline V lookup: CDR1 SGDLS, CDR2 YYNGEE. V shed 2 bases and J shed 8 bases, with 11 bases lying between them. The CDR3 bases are TGTGCCAGCAGCGTGGGCTTGGGTGATGAGCAGTTCTTC. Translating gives CASSVGLGDEQFF.

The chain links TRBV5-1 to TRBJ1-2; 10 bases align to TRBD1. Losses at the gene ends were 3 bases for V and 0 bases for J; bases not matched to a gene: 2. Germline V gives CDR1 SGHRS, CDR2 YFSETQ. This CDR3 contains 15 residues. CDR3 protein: CASSSGTGANYGYTF. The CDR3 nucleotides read TGCGCCAGCAGCTCTGGGACAGGGGCTAACTATGGCTACACCTTC.

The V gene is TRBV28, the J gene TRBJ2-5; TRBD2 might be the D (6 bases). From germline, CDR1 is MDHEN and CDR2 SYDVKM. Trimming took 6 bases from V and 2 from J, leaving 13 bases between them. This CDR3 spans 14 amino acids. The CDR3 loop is CASSRRGLQETQYF. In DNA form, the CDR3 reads TGTGCCAGCAGCCGCCGGGGACTTCAAGAGACCCAGTACTTC.

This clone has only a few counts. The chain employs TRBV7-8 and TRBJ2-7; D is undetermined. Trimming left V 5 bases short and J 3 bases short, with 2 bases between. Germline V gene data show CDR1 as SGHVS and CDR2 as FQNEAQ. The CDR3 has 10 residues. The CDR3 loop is CASSLYEQYF. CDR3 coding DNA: TGTGCCAGCAGCCTCTACGAGCAGTACTTC.

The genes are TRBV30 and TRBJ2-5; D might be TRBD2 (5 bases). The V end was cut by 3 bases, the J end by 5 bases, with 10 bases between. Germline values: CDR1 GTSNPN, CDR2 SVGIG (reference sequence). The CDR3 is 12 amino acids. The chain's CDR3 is CAWSPTGETQYF. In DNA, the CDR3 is TGTGCCTGGAGCCCCACGGGGGAGACCCAGTACTTC.

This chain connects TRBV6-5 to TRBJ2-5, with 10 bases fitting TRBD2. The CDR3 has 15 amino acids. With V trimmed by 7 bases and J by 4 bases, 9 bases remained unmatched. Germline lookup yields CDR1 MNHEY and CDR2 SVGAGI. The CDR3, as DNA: TGTGCCAGCAACGAAGCGGGGGGGCCTCGAGAGACCCAGTACTTC. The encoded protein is CASNEAGGPRETQYF.

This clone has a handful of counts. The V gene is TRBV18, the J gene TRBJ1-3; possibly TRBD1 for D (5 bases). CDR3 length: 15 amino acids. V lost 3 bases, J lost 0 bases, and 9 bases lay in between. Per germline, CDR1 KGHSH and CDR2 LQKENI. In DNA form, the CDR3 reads TGTGCCAGCTCACCGGAACAGGTCTCTGGAAACACCATATATTTT. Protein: CASSPEQVSGNTIYF.

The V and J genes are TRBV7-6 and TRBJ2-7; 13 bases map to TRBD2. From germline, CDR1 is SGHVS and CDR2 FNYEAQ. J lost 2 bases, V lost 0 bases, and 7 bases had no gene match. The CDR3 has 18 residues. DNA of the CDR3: TGTGCCAGCAGCTTAGCGCGACTAGCGGGAGGAGAGGCCTACGAGCAGTACTTC. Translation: CASSLARLAGGEAYEQYF.